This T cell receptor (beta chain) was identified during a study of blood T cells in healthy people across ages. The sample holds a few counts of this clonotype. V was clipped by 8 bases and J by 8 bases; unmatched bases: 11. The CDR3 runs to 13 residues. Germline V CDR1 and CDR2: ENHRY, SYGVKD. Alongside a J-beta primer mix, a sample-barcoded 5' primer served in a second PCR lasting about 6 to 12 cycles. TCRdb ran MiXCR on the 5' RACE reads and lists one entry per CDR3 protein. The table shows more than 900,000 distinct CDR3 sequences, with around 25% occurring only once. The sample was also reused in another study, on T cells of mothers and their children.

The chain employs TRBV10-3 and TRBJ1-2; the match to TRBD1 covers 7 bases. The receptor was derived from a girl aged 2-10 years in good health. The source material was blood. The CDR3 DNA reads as TGTGCCATCGAAGACAGGGCGGCGAGAGGCTACACCTTC. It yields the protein CAIEDRAARGYTF.